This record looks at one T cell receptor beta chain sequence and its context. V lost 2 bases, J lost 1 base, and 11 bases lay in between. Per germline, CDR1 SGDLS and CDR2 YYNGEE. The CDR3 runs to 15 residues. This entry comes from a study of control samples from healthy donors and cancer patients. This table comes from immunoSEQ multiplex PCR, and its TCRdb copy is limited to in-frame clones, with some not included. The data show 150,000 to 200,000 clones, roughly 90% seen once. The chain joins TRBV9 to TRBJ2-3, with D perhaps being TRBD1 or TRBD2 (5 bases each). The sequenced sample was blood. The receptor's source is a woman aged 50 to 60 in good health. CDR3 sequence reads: CASSVGVGGTDTQYF. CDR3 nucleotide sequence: TGTGCCAGCAGCGTGGGGGTTGGGGGCACAGATACGCAGTATTTT.